This TCR beta chain was identified during a study of T cell responses to AZD1222 COVID-19 vaccine. Study results and limitations: Vaccine-associated CD4 TCRs spanned spike, dominant at 160-218 and 743-854. Clonal diversity may have been underestimated in mostly white British donors. The reported proportion of spike-specific TCRs targeting unmutated variant regions was nearly half.

Generated by immunoSEQ multiplex PCR, the TCRdb table keeps only in-frame clones and is missing some. This table has some 150,000 clones, around nine tenths appearing once. Details on this clone: Its antigen is undetermined.

Second doses at about 4 or about 12 weeks were pooled. Sequenced material: peripheral blood, taken 28 days after the second AZD1222 dose. This clonotype originated in an adult who received the AZD1222 COVID-19 vaccine.

CDR3 residues: CATSSSYRGRSDGYTF. In nucleotides, the CDR3 is TGTGCCACCAGCAGTTCTTACAGGGGAAGAAGTGATGGCTACACCTTC. The V call is TRBV15, the J call TRBJ1-2; 7 nucleotides agree with TRBD1. V was clipped by 3 bases and J by 6 bases; unmatched bases: 13. Germline assignment: CDR1 LNHNV and CDR2 YYDKDF (reference sequence). The CDR3 contains 16 residues.